This T cell receptor (beta chain) emerged from a study of T-cell memory formation after mild COVID-19 (dated by TCRdb to the early 2020s). Regarding the study in general: TCR sequence clusters from the two donors were largely donor specific. T-cell clones expanding and contracting after mild COVID-19 in a couple of donors were tracked by longitudinal TCRalpha and TCRbeta repertoire sequencing. The cohort was made up of two young adult volunteers, one female and one male, who were previously healthy.

Ficoll-Paque density gradient centrifugation was used to isolate PBMCs. Trimmed from V: 5 bases; trimmed from J: 5 bases; junction bases lacking a gene match: 8. Spanning cysteine to phenylalanine, the CDR3 consists of 14 amino acids. Only the CDR3 DNA stays, 42 bases, in frame from base 1. Overall study results and their limits: Whether the second-wave clones peaking on day 37 were SARS-CoV-2 specific was not confirmed. From day 15 to 85, contracting clones showed balanced CD4/CD8 phenotypes, whereas a second wave of clones that expanded from day 15 to 37 leaned towards CD4+. Only two mild cases were covered by the study, and larger cohorts that include severe cases with pre-infection samples were considered necessary. Contracting CD4+ clones were found mainly in CM and EM memory subsets, while CD8+ clones were enriched in EMRA. Some responding clones were found in pre-infection memory, which suggests that pre-existing cross-reactive memory T cells took part in the SARS-CoV-2 response.

On this clonotype: No cognate antigen has been identified for it. The input lacks base qualities; no much larger clone sits a single base away.

TCRdb lists the instrument as Illumina NovaSeq 6000. TCRalpha and TCRbeta cDNA libraries were constructed by 5'RACE with constant-segment primers, with sample barcodes and unique molecular identifiers being introduced. Trizol reagent was used to extract RNA from every sample. Library amplification was performed in two PCR steps, and a second sample barcode and Illumina TruSeq adapters were introduced in the second step. The libraries were sequenced on an Illumina NovaSeq using 2 x 150 bp paired-end reads. Processing in the source paper ran as follows. The reads were demultiplexed and collapsed into UMI-guided consensus sequences using migec v1.2.7. Using mixcr v2.1.11, the UMI consensuses were aligned to TRA and TRB V and J templates and assembled into clonotypes. A clonotype was counted as expanded or contracted only if both edgeR and NoisET called the change significant, with noise models trained on biological replicates. edgeR calls used a false discovery rate-adjusted p below 0.01 and a log2 fold-change threshold of 1. As an exploratory analysis of dynamics, max-normalized trajectories of the 1000 most abundant clonotypes were examined with PCA combined with hierarchical clustering. The CD4 or CD8 phenotype of responding clones was assigned using the separately sequenced CD4+ and CD8+ repertoires. TCRdb reprocessed the public reads (quality trimming at Q25 with fastp, clone calling with MiXCR) and kept in-frame beta chains. Each CDR3 protein gets just one entry, which takes the most common genes and DNA from the rows behind it. Here the V and J calls rest on TCRdb's processing, not on the authors' analysis. Within this sample are some 600,000 distinct CDR3 sequences, with 17% of them counted one time only. The ten top clones hold about 8.6% of the sample.

The chain is encoded by TRBV12-3 or TRBV12-4 joined to TRBJ2-5, with TRBD1 matching 7 junction bases. Material: PBMCs or a T cell subset sorted from them (not recorded which). The TCR originated in an adult woman who had mild COVID-19 (a few samples of this study predate the infection). The sample titles of this study are shuffled in the database, so cell type and time point are left out; the donor was told from shared clones. The CDR3 corresponds to CASSLGQSGETQYF. The nucleotide sequence reads TGTGCCAGCAGTCTGGGACAGTCTGGGGAGACCCAGTACTTC.